Listed below are T cell receptor beta chains from one sample, sequenced in a study of cytomegalovirus exposure and HLA in healthy donors. Only in-frame clones appear in the TCRdb table, and some are missing; sequencing was by immunoSEQ multiplex PCR. Of around 150,000 clones listed, around 80% were seen once; the top ten hold about 7.7%. Specimen: PBMCs. These TCRs come from a woman aged 35 to 49 in good health and CMV-seropositive. Each CDR3 is given with its conserved first and last residue. The D gene is left open where the match is weak. Only part of the rows carry a size: once, few, many, or a class if the clone is expanded.

CASSLVRSAGGETQYF TGTGCCAGCAGCTTAGTCCGCTCTGCGGGAGGAGAGACCCAGTACTTC TRBD2 - TRBJ2-5 TRBV11-2
CASRSNSPLHF TGTGCCAGCAGGTCGAATTCACCCCTCCACTTT - - TRBJ1-6 TRBV6-6
CAISGRQFLEPEAFF TGTGCCATCAGCGGTAGACAGTTCCTTGAACCTGAAGCTTTCTTT - - TRBJ1-1 TRBV10-3
CASRRGPNTGELFF TGTGCCAGCAGAAGAGGGCCCAACACCGGGGAGCTGTTTTTT - - TRBJ2-2 TRBV28
CASSLRPGVDNEQFF TGTGCCAGCAGCTTACGACCCGGGGTCGACAATGAGCAGTTCTTC - - TRBJ2-1 TRBV7-9
CASSFGFSAEKLFF TGTGCCAGCAGTTTCGGGTTCTCTGCTGAAAAACTGTTTTTT - - TRBJ1-4 TRBV28
CASSLLANGYTF TGTGCCAGCAGCTTGTTAGCGAATGGCTACACCTTC - - TRBJ1-2 TRBV5-5
CAWTPPGLAGITDTQYF TGTGCCTGGACGCCCCCGGGACTAGCGGGGATCACAGATACGCAGTATTTT TRBD2 - TRBJ2-3 TRBV30
CASSPSVLNTEAFF TGTGCCAGCTCACCATCGGTCCTGAACACTGAAGCTTTCTTT - - TRBJ1-1 TRBV18
CAWSVHRAYGYTF TGTGCCTGGAGTGTACACAGGGCCTATGGCTACACCTTC - - TRBJ1-2 TRBV30
CASSIEVRGRDTQYF TGTGCCAGTAGTATAGAGGTCAGGGGCAGAGATACGCAGTATTTT - - TRBJ2-3 TRBV19
CASSAVTGTADYGYTF TGTGCCAGTAGTGCCGTTACAGGGACCGCTGACTATGGCTACACCTTC - - TRBJ1-2 TRBV19
CASSSPRGLAKNIQYF TGTGCCAGCAGTTCACCCAGGGGTCTAGCCAAAAACATTCAGTACTTC - - TRBJ2-4 TRBV6-5
CASSQQGGANYGYTF TGTGCCAGCAGTCAACAGGGGGGGGCTAACTATGGCTACACCTTC TRBD1 once TRBJ1-2 TRBV28
CASSLGAFKDRPQHF TGTGCCAGCAGTTTAGGGGCTTTCAAGGATCGGCCCCAGCATTTT - - TRBJ1-5 TRBV27
CASRTQGASTGELFF TGTGCCAGTAGAACACAGGGGGCTAGTACCGGGGAGCTGTTTTTT TRBD1 - TRBJ2-2 TRBV19
CASGGGTEAFF TGTGCTAGTGGGGGGGGGACTGAAGCTTTCTTT - - TRBJ1-1 TRBV12-5
CASSDRGLLHSYEQYF TGTGCCAGCTCAGACAGGGGTTTACTCCACTCCTACGAGCAGTACTTC TRBD1 - TRBJ2-7 TRBV18
CATSREFPGLAGADTQYF TGTGCCACCAGCAGAGAATTCCCGGGACTAGCGGGAGCAGATACGCAGTATTTT TRBD2 - TRBJ2-3 TRBV15
CASSFPPPGTEAFF TGTGCCAGCAGCTTCCCTCCCCCGGGCACTGAAGCTTTCTTT - - TRBJ1-1 TRBV11-1
CASSVKTGLADTGELFF TGTGCCAGCAGCGTAAAAACAGGACTAGCGGACACCGGGGAGCTGTTTTTT TRBD2 - TRBJ2-2 TRBV9
CASSLNSGLPYNEQFF TGTGCCAGCAGCTTAAATTCGGGGTTGCCCTACAATGAGCAGTTCTTC - - TRBJ2-1 TRBV11-2
CASNGGLADSYEQYF TGTGCCAGCAACGGTGGACTAGCGGACTCCTACGAGCAGTACTTC TRBD2 - TRBJ2-7 TRBV2
CASSPTGLHSYEQYF TGTGCCAGCTCGCCCACAGGGCTCCACTCCTACGAGCAGTACTTC - - TRBJ2-7 TRBV18
CASSRPRGKLETQYF TGTGCCAGCAGCCGGCCGAGGGGGAAATTAGAGACCCAGTACTTC - - TRBJ2-5 TRBV11-1